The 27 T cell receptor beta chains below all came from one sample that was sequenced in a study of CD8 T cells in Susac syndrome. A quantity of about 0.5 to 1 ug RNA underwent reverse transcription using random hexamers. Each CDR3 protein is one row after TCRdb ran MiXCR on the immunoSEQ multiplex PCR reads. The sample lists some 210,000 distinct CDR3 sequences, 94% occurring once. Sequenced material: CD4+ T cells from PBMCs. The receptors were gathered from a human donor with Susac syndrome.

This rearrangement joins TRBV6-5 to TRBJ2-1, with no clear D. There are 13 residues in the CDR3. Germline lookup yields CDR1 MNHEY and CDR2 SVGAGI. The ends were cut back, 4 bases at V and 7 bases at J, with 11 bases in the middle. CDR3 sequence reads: CASSSSYQNEQFF. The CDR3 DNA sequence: TGTGCCAGCAGTTCCTCCTATCAAAATGAGCAGTTCTTC.

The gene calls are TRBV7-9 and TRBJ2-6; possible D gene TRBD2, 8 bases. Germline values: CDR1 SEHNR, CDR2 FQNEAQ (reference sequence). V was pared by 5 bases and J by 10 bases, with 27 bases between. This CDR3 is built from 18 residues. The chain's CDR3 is CASSPPFSGTERRNVLTF. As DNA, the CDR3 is TGTGCCAGCAGCCCACCTTTTAGCGGGACAGAGAGGAGAAACGTCCTGACTTTC.

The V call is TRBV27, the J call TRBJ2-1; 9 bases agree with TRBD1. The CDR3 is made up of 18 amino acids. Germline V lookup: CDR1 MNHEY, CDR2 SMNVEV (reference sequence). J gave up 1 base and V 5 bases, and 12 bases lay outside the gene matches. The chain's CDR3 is CASSGVRDRVRSYNEQFF. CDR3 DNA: TGTGCCAGCAGTGGGGTCCGGGACAGGGTAAGGTCCTACAATGAGCAGTTCTTC.

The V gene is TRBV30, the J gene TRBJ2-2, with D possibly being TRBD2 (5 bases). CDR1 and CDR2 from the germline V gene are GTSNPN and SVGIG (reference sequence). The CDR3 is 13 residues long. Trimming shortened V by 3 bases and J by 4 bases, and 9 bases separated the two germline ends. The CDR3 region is CAWSPGSTGELFF. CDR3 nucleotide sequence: TGTGCCTGGAGCCCGGGGAGCACCGGGGAGCTGTTTTTT. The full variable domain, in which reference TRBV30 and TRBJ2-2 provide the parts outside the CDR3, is SQTIHQWPATLVQPVGSPLSLECTVEGTSNPNLYWYRQAAGRGLQLLFYSVGIGQISSEVPQNLSASRPQDRQFILSSKKLLLSDSGFYLCAWSPGSTGELFFGEGSRLTVL.

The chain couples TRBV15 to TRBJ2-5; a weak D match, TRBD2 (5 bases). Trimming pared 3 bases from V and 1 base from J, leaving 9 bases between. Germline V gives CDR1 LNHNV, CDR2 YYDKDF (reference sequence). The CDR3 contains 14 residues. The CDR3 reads CATSRGSLQETQYF. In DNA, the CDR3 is TGTGCCACCAGCAGGGGGAGTCTCCAAGAGACCCAGTACTTC.

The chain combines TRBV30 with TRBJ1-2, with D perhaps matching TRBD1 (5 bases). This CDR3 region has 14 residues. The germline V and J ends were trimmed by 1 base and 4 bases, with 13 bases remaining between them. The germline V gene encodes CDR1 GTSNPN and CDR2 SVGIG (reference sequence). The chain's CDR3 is CAWSGGGPLYGYTF. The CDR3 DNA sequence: TGTGCCTGGAGTGGGGGGGGACCCCTCTATGGCTACACCTTC. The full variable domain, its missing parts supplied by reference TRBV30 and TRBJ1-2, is SQTIHQWPATLVQPVGSPLSLECTVEGTSNPNLYWYRQAAGRGLQLLFYSVGIGQISSEVPQNLSASRPQDRQFILSSKKLLLSDSGFYLCAWSGGGPLYGYTFGSGTRLTVV.

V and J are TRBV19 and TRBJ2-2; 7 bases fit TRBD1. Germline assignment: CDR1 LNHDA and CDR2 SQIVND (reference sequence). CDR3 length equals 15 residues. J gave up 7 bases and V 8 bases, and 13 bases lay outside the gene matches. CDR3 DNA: TGTGCCAGTGGACAGGTTGGACAGAATATCGGGGAGCTGTTTTTT. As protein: CASGQVGQNIGELFF.

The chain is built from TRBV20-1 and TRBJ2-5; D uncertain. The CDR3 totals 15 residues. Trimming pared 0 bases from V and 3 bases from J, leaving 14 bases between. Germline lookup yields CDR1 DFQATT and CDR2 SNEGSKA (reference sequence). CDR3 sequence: CSARDPWQKEETQYF. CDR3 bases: TGCAGTGCTAGAGATCCATGGCAGAAAGAAGAGACCCAGTACTTC.

This chain's CDR3 is CASSQDGRYYEQYF. The CDR3 nucleotides are TGTGCCAGCAGCCAAGACGGGAGATACTACGAGCAGTACTTC. V and J are TRBV4-2 and TRBJ2-7, with D possibly being TRBD2 (6 bases). Germline-derived CDR1 and CDR2 are LGHNA and YNFKEQ. The CDR3 length is 14 residues. V gave up 0 bases and J gave up 3 bases, with 9 bases separating them.

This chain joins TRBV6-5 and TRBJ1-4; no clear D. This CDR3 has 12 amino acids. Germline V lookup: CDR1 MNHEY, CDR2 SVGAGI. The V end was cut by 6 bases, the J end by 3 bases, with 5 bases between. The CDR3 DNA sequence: TGTGCCAGCAGGGGAGCTAATGAAAAACTGTTTTTT. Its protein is CASRGANEKLFF.

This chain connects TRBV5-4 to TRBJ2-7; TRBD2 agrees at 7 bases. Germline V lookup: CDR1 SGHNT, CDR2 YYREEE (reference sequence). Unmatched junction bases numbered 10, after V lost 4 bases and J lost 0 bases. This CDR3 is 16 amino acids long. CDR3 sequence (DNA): TGTGCCAGCAGCCCAACAAGCGGGGTGAGCTCCTACGAGCAGTACTTC. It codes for CASSPTSGVSSYEQYF.

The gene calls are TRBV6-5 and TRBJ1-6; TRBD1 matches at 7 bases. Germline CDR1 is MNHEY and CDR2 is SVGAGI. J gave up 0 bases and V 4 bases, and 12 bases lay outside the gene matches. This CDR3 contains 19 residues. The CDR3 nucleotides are TGTGCCAGCAGTTTCTACCGGGACAGTCGGAGCTCCTATAATTCACCCCTCCACTTT. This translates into CASSFYRDSRSSYNSPLHF.

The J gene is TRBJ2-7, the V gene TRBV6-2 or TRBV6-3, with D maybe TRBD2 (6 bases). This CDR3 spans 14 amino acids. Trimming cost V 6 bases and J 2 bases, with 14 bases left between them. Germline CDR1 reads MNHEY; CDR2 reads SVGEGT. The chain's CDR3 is CASSGHGGAYEQYF. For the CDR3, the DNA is TGTGCCAGCAGCGGCCACGGCGGGGCCTACGAGCAGTACTTC.

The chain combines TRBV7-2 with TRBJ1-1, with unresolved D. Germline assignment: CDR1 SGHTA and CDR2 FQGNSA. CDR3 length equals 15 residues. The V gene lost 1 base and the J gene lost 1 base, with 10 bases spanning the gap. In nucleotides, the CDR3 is TGTGCCAGCAGCTTAGAGTGGCAGCCGAACACTGAAGCTTTCTTT. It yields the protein CASSLEWQPNTEAFF.

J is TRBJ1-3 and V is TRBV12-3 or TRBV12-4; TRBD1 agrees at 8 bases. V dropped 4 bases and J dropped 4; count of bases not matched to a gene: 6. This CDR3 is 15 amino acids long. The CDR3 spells CASSSPRTGGNTIYF. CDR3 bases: TGTGCCAGCAGTTCCCCTCGGACAGGGGGAAACACCATATATTTT.

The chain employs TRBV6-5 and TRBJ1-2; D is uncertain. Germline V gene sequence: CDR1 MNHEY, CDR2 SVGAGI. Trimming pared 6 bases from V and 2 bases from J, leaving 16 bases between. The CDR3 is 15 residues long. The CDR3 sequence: CASSRNLAGNYGYTF. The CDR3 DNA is TGTGCCAGCAGCCGCAACCTCGCTGGCAACTATGGCTACACCTTC.

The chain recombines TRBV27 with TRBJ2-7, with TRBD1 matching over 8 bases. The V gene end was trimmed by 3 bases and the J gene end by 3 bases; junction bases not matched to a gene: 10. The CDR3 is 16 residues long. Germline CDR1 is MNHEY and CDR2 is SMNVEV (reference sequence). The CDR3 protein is CASSFLRFGQGYEQYF. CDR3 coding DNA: TGTGCCAGCAGTTTCCTCAGATTCGGACAGGGCTACGAGCAGTACTTC.

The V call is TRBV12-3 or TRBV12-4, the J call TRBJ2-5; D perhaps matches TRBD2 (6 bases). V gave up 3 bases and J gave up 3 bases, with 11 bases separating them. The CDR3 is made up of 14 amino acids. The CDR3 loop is CASSLRRGEETQYF. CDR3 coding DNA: TGTGCCAGCAGTTTGAGGCGGGGTGAAGAGACCCAGTACTTC.

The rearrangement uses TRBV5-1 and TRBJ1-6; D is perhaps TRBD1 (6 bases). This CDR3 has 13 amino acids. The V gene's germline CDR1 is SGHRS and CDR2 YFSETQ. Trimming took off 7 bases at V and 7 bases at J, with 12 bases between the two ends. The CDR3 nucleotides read TGCGCCAGCCAGGACAGAAGCAATTCACCCCTCCACTTT. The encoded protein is CASQDRSNSPLHF.

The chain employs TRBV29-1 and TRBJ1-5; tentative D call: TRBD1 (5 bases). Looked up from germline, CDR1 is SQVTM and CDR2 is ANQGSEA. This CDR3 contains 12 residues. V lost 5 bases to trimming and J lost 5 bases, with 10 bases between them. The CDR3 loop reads CSVRAGDQPQHF. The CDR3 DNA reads TGCAGCGTTCGGGCGGGGGATCAGCCCCAGCATTTT.

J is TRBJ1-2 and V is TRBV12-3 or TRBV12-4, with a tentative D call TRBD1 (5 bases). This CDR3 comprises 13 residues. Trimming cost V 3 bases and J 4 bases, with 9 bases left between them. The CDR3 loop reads CASSFDSSYGYTF. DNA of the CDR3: TGTGCCAGCAGTTTCGACAGCAGCTATGGCTACACCTTC.

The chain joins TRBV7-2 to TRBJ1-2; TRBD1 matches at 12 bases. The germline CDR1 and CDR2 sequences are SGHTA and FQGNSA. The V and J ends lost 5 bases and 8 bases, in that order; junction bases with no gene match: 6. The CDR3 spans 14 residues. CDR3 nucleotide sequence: TGTGCCAGCAGCCGGGGACAGGGGGCGAGCGGCTACACCTTC. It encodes CASSRGQGASGYTF.

The CDR3 bases are TGCAGTGCTAGAGGGTTGGGGAGGGGCACTGAAGCTTTCTTT. As protein: CSARGLGRGTEAFF. The chain links TRBV20-1 to TRBJ1-1, with D possibly being TRBD1 (5 bases). V was cut by 1 base and J by 4 bases, with 13 bases left in between. The CDR3 loop spans 14 amino acids. Germline V CDR1 and CDR2: DFQATT, SNEGSKA (reference sequence).

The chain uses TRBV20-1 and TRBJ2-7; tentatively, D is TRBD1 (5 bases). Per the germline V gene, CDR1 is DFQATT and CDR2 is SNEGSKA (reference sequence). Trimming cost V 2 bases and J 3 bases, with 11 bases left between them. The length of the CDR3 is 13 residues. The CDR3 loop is CSARKQGNYEQYF. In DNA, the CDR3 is TGCAGTGCTAGAAAGCAGGGAAACTACGAGCAGTACTTC.

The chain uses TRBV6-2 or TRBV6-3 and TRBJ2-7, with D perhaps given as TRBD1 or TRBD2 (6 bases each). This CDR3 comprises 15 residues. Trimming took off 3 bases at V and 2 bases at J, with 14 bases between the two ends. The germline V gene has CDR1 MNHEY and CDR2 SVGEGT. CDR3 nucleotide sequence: TGTGCCAGCAGTTATGGAGGGACACAGACCTACGAGCAGTACTTC. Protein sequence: CASSYGGTQTYEQYF.

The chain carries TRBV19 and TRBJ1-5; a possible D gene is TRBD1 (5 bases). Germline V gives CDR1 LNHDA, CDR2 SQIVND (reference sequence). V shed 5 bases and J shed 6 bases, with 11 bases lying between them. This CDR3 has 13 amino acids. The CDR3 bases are TGTGCCAGTAGTGAGGGGATGGGTCAGCCCCAGCATTTT. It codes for CASSEGMGQPQHF.

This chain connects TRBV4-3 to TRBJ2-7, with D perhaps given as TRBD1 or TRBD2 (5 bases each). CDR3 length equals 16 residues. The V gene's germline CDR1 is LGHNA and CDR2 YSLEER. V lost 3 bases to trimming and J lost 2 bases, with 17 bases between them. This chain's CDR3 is CASSQDPGAGPYEQYF. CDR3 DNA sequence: TGCGCCAGCAGCCAGGACCCCGGGGCAGGGCCCTACGAGCAGTACTTC.